This record concerns one T cell receptor (beta chain) sequence. The antigen is unknown. The data stem from a study of cytomegalovirus exposure and HLA in healthy donors. Study at large: Early release data held tens of millions of unique TCRs from HLA-typed donors. Findings and caveats of the study: With DRB1 most and HLA-C fewest, TCR association rates differed between HLA loci in a later analysis. Most subjects' HLA-A and HLA-B alleles were reportedly predicted from TCR beta sequences.

Primers included in the PCR were 60 Vbeta and 13 Jbeta primers. Libraries were prepared by immunoSEQ multiplex PCR; TCRdb keeps only in-frame clonotypes and omits some of them. This table holds 120,000 or so clones, about 80% found once. This CDR3 has 16 amino acids. The receptor comes from a male donor in good health and CMV-seronegative. The chain combines TRBV7-5 with TRBJ1-6; the table calls TRBD1, which could not be checked here. TRBV7-5 is tagged as a pseudogene. The specimen was PBMCs. The CDR3 sequence is CVRSLGRRAIDSPLHF. In DNA, the CDR3 is TGTGTCAGAAGCTTAGGTCGCAGGGCGATTGATTCACCCCTCCACTTT.